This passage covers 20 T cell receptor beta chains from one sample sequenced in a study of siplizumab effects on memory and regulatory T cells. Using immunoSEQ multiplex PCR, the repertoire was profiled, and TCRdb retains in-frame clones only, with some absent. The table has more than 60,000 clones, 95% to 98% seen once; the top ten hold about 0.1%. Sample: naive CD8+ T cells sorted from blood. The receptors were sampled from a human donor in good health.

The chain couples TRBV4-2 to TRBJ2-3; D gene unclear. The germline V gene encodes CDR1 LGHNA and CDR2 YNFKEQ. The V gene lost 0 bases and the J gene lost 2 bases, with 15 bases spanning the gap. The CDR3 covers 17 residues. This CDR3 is CASSQEEGAWVTDTQYF. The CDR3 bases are TGTGCCAGCAGCCAAGAGGAAGGAGCGTGGGTCACAGATACGCAGTATTTT.

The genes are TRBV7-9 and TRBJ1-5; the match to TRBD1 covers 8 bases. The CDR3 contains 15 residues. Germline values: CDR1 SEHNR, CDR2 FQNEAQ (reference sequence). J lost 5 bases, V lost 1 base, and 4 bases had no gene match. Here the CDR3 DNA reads TGTGCCAGCAGCTTAGTGGGGGGACAGGATCAGCCCCAGCATTTT. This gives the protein CASSLVGGQDQPQHF. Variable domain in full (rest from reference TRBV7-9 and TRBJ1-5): DTGVSQNPRHKITKRGQNVTFRCDPISEHNRLYWYRQTLGQGPEFLTYFQNEAQLEKSRLLSDRFSAERPKGSFSTLEIQRTEQGDSAMYLCASSLVGGQDQPQHFGDGTRLSIL.

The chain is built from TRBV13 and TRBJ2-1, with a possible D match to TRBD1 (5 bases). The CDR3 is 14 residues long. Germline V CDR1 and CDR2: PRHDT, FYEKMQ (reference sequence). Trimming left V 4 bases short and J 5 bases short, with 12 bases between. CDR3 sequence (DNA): TGTGCCAGCAGCTACACAGGAGAACACAATGAGCAGTTCTTC. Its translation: CASSYTGEHNEQFF.

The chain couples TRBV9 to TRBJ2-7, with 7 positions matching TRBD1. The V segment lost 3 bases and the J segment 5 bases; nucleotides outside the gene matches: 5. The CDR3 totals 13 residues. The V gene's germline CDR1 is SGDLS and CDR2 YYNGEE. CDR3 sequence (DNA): TGTGCCAGCAGCGGACAGGGTTTCCACGAGCAGTACTTC. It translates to CASSGQGFHEQYF.

The CDR3 here is CASSSGGITYEQYF. For the CDR3, the DNA is TGTGCCAGCAGTTCTGGGGGCATTACCTACGAGCAGTACTTC. The chain uses TRBV27 and TRBJ2-7, with a possible D match to TRBD1 (6 bases). From germline, CDR1 is MNHEY and CDR2 SMNVEV (reference sequence). V was shortened by 4 bases and J by 2 bases, with 12 bases between the two germline ends. The CDR3 totals 14 residues.

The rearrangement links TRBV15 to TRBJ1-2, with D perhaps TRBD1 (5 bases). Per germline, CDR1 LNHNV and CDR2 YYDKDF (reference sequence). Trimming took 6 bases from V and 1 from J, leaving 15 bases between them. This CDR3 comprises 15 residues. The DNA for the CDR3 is TGTGCCACCAGAGCGGAGGGGAGAGTTAACTATGGCTACACCTTC. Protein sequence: CATRAEGRVNYGYTF.

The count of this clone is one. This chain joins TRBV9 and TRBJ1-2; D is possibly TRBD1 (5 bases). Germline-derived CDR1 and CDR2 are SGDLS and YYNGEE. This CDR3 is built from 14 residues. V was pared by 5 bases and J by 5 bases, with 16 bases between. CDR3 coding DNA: TGTGCCAGCAGTGGAACAGGAGAAACTTATGGCTACACCTTC. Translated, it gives CASSGTGETYGYTF.

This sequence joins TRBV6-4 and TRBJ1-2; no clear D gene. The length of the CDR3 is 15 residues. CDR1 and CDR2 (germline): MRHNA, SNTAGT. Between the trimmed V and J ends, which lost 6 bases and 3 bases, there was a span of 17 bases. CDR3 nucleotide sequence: TGTGCCAGCAGCGAGGCAGCAGGAAGCTACTATGGCTACACCTTC. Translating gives CASSEAAGSYYGYTF.

The DNA for the CDR3 is TGCAGTGAGAATGGGAATAACTATGGCTACACCTTC. It codes for CSENGNNYGYTF. The chain links TRBV29-1 to TRBJ1-2; D is unresolved. Germline CDR1 reads SQVTM; CDR2 reads ANQGSEA. CDR3 length: 12 residues.

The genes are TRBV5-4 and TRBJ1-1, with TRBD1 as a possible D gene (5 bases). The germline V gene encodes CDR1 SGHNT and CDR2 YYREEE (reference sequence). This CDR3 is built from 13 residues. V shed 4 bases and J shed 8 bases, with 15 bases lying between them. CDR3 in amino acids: CASSTLFGAEAFF. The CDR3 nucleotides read TGTGCCAGCAGCACCCTTTTTGGGGCCGAAGCTTTCTTT.

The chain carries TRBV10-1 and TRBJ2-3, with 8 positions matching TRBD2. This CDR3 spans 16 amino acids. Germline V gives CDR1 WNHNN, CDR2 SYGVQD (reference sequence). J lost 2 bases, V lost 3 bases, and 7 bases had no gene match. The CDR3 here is CASSEEPGGHTDTQYF. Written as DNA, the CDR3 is TGCGCCAGCAGTGAAGAGCCGGGGGGGCACACAGATACGCAGTATTTT.

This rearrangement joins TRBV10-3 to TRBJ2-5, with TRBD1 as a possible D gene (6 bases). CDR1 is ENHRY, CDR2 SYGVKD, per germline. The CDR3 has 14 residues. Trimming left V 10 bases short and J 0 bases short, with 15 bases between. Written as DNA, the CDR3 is TGTGCCACATCAGGGGTCGGGTACCAAGAGACCCAGTACTTC. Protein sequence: CATSGVGYQETQYF.

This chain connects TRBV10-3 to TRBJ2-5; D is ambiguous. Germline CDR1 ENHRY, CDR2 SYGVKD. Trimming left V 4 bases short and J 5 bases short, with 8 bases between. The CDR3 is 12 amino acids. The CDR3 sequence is CAISAPKETQYF. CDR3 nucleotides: TGTGCCATCAGTGCCCCTAAGGAGACCCAGTACTTC.

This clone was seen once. This CDR3 is CASSGTSYEQYF. CDR3 nucleotides: TGTGCCAGCAGTGGCACATCCTACGAGCAGTACTTC. The chain has TRBV6-6 and TRBJ2-7, with D unresolved. CDR3 length equals 12 residues. Germline V CDR1 and CDR2: MNHNY, SVGAGI (reference sequence). Trimming stripped 5 bases from V and 1 base from J, with 6 bases between.

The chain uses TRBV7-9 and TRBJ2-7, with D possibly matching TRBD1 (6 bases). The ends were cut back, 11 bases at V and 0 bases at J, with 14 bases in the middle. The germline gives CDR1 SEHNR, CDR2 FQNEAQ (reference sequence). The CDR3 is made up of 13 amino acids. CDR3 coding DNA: TGTGCCTCACAGGGCGCGAGCTCCTACGAGCAGTACTTC. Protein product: CASQGASSYEQYF.

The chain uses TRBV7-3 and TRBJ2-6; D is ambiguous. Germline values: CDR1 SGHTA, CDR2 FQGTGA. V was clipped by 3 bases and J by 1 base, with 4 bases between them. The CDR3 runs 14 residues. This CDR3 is CASSFDSGANVLTF. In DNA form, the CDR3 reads TGTGCCAGCAGCTTTGATTCTGGGGCCAACGTCCTGACTTTC. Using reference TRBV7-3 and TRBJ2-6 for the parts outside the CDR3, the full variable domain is GAGVSQTPSNKVTEKGKYVELRCDPISGHTALYWYRQSLGQGPEFLIYFQGTGAADDSGLPNDRFFAVRPEGSVSTLKIQRTERGDSAVYLCASSFDSGANVLTFGAGSRLTVL.

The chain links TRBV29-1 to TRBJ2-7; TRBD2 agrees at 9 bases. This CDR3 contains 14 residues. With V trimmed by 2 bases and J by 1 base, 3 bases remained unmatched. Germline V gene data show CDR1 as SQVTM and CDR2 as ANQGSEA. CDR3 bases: TGCAGCGTTGAACCCAGCGGGGGGTCCTACGAGCAGTACTTC. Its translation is CSVEPSGGSYEQYF.

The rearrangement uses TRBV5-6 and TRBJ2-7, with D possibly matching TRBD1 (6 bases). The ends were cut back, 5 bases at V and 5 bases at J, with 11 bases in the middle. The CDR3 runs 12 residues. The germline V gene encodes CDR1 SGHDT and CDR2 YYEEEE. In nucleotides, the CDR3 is TGTGCCAGCAGTAGGACAGTCAACGAGCAGTACTTC. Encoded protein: CASSRTVNEQYF.

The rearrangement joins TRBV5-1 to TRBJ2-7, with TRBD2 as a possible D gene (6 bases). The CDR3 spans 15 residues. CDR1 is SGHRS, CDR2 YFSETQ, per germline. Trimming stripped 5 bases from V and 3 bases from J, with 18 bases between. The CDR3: CASSLPTEGYYEQYF. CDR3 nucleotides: TGCGCCAGCAGTCTCCCGACGGAGGGCTACTACGAGCAGTACTTC.

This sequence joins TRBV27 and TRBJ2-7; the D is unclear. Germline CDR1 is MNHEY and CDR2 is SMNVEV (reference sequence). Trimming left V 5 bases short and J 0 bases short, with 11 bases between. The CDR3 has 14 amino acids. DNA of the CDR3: TGTGCCAGCAGTCCCGACGGGCCCTCCTACGAGCAGTACTTC. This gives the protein CASSPDGPSYEQYF.